The text below deals with one T cell receptor (beta chain). Germline CDR1 SGHVS, CDR2 FQNEAQ. CDR3 length equals 12 residues. V was pared by 4 bases and J by 2 bases, with 5 bases between. Per the study methods: Quantification of nucleated cells was approximated via reference gene primer amplification. This table comes from immunoSEQ multiplex PCR, and its TCRdb copy is limited to in-frame clones, with some not included. V and J calls and clone size are given by that table; D and trimming were obtained from the DNA. Altogether 80,000 to 95,000 clones are present, approximately 90% being singletons, with the ten largest covering less than 3.5%. These data originate in a study of blood T cell repertoires in COVID-19. Study overall: Samples representing acute and convalescent COVID-19 were sourced from the United States, Italy and Spain. T cells, B-cell-depleted T cells, or PBMCs supplied cDNA or gDNA.

The sequence was obtained from a woman in her forties or fifties with active or convalescent COVID-19. The chain links TRBV7-8 to TRBJ2-5, with D hard to call. Sequencing was done on a sample of peripheral blood. CDR3 region: CASSSLQETQYF. As DNA, the CDR3 is TGTGCCAGCAGCTCCCTTCAAGAGACCCAGTACTTC.